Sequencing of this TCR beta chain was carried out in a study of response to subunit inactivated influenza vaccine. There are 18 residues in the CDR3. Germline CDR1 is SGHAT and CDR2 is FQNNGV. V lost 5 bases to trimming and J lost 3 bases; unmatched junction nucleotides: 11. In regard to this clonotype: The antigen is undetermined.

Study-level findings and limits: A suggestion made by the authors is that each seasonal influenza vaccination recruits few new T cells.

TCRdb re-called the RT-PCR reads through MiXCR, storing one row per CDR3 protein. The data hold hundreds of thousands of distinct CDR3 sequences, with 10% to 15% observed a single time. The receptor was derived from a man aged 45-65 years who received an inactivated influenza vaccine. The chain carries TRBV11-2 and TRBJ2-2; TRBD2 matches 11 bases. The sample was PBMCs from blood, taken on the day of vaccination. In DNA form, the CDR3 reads TGTGCCAGCAGCCCCTTGCCGAGACTAGCGGGATACACCGGGGAGCTGTTTTTT. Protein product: CASSPLPRLAGYTGELFF.